The clone carrying this T cell receptor beta chain was detected only a few times. These data come from a study of CD8+ T cells in alopecia areata. cDNA serving as the sequencing template came from extracted, reverse transcribed RNA. This table comes from immunoSEQ multiplex PCR, and its TCRdb copy is limited to in-frame clones, with some not included. Among more than 200,000 clones listed, less than 65% were seen once. Sample treatment: oral pan-JAK inhibitor, 5-10 mg twice daily. The junction had 6 bases not matched to a gene; V was cut back by 6 bases and J by 9 bases. Germline CDR1 is SQVTM and CDR2 is ANQGSEA. The CDR3 sequence is 11 residues long.

The chain uses TRBV29-1 and TRBJ2-3, with 7 bases identical to TRBD2. The sequence was obtained from a human donor with alopecia areata. The sample consisted of CD4+ T cells sorted from blood, taken at week 4, from a patient treated with tofacitinib. DNA for the CDR3: TGCAGCGTGGTCAGGGAGGGGACGCAGTATTTT. Translating it yields CSVVREGTQYF.